This is a list of T cell receptor beta chains from one sample in a study of T cell repertoires in cytomegalovirus infection. TCRdb independently ran MiXCR on the reads; one entry per CDR3 protein. Of a few hundred thousand distinct CDR3 sequences listed, around 9.5% are singletons. Sequenced: PBMCs. These receptors were collected from a human donor in good health (CMV status not recorded). Some clones in this sample may be carry-over from other donors' samples. Each CDR3 is given with its conserved first and last residue. The order of the fields is clone size, J gene, D gene, V gene, CDR3 DNA, CDR3 protein. D genes are given only for firm matches. Clone size is stated in some rows and not others, as once, few, many or a class when expanded.

clone_size: few; j_call: TRBJ2-3; d_call: -; v_call: TRBV12-3/TRBV12-4; cdr3_nt: TGTGCCAGCCGAGTCTCGCCTAGCACAGATACGCAGTATTTT; cdr3_aa: CASRVSPSTDTQYF
clone_size: many; j_call: TRBJ2-3; d_call: TRBD2; v_call: TRBV7-2; cdr3_nt: TGTGCCAGCAGCTTGACGGGGGGTGATACGCAGTATTTT; cdr3_aa: CASSLTGGDTQYF
clone_size: many; j_call: TRBJ1-5; d_call: -; v_call: TRBV19; cdr3_nt: TGTGCCAGTACCAGGAGTCCCGGAGGGAATCAGCCCCAGCATTTT; cdr3_aa: CASTRSPGGNQPQHF
clone_size: few; j_call: TRBJ2-3; d_call: -; v_call: TRBV6-2/TRBV6-3; cdr3_nt: TGTGCCAGCACCTCAGGAACAGATACGCAGTATTTT; cdr3_aa: CASTSGTDTQYF
clone_size: few; j_call: TRBJ2-1; d_call: -; v_call: TRBV19; cdr3_nt: TGTGCCAGTGAAAGGGATAGGGGCCTTGGGTACAATGAGCAGTTCTTC; cdr3_aa: CASERDRGLGYNEQFF
clone_size: many; j_call: TRBJ2-3; d_call: TRBD1; v_call: TRBV5-5; cdr3_nt: TGTGCCAGCAGCTCCGGGACAGGGGGCACAGATACGCAGTATTTT; cdr3_aa: CASSSGTGGTDTQYF
clone_size: -; j_call: TRBJ1-2; d_call: -; v_call: TRBV15; cdr3_nt: TGTGCCACCAGCAGGGAAGGGACCCCGACAGGCTATGGCTACACCTTC; cdr3_aa: CATSREGTPTGYGYTF
clone_size: -; j_call: TRBJ2-7; d_call: TRBD1; v_call: TRBV7-2; cdr3_nt: TGTGCCAGCAGCACGCGGACAGGGGCCTACGAGCAGTACTTC; cdr3_aa: CASSTRTGAYEQYF
clone_size: few; j_call: TRBJ1-2; d_call: -; v_call: TRBV19; cdr3_nt: TGTGCCAGTATCCCCGGGACAAATAACTATGGCTACACCTTC; cdr3_aa: CASIPGTNNYGYTF
clone_size: few; j_call: TRBJ2-1; d_call: TRBD2; v_call: TRBV7-2; cdr3_nt: TGTGCCAGCCTGGGCGGGGGGGCCTCCTACAATGAGCAGTTCTTC; cdr3_aa: CASLGGGASYNEQFF
clone_size: few; j_call: TRBJ2-2; d_call: -; v_call: TRBV19; cdr3_nt: TGTGCCAGTAGTCTCGACCCACTAGTTATCGCCGGGGAGCTGTTTTTT; cdr3_aa: CASSLDPLVIAGELFF
clone_size: many; j_call: TRBJ1-1; d_call: -; v_call: TRBV11-3; cdr3_nt: TGTGCCAGCAGCTTCTCAGAATTGAACACTGAAGCTTTCTTT; cdr3_aa: CASSFSELNTEAFF
clone_size: many; j_call: TRBJ1-2; d_call: -; v_call: TRBV7-2; cdr3_nt: TGTGCCAGCAGCCCAACAGCGTCAGCCTATGGCTACACCTTC; cdr3_aa: CASSPTASAYGYTF